This T cell receptor beta chain was identified in a study of T cell responses to AZD1222 COVID-19 vaccine. CDR1 LGHDT and CDR2 YNNKEL come from the germline V gene (reference sequence). The CDR3 consists of 15 residues. V was trimmed by 0 bases and J by 5 bases, leaving 13 bases between them. Assay used: immunoSEQ multiplex PCR; TCRdb lists only in-frame clones, some missing. The table shows around 140,000 clones, with 92% occurring only once. The TCR comes from an adult who received the AZD1222 COVID-19 vaccine. The sample here was peripheral blood, taken 28 days after the second AZD1222 dose. The rearrangement links TRBV3-1 (or the pseudogene TRBV3-2) to TRBJ2-5, with D possibly being TRBD1 (6 bases). CDR3 bases: TGTGCCAGCAGCCAAGATTGGCAGGGGAGTGAGACCCAGTACTTC. This codes for CASSQDWQGSETQYF.